These T cell receptor beta chains were read from a single sample in a study of molecular identifiers for immune sequencing clone quantification. TCRdb processed the PCR reads anew with MiXCR; each CDR3 protein has one entry. The sample records under 650,000 distinct CDR3 sequences, 15% to 20% being singletons. The material sequenced was naive CD8+ T cells from blood, with Jurkat cell RNA spiked in. The source is a human donor in good health. Some libraries in this study had Jurkat cell RNA spiked in. CDR3s include the opening cysteine and the closing phenylalanine or tryptophan. The D gene is left open where the match is weak. Rows may omit the clone size; those that give it use once, few, many or a size class.

TRBV20-1	TRBJ2-2	many	.	CSATGINTGELFF	TGCAGTGCTACAGGGATAAACACCGGGGAGCTGTTTTTT
TRBV15	TRBJ2-3	many	.	CATSRVRAFTDTQYF	TGTGCCACCAGCAGAGTTCGCGCCTTCACAGATACGCAGTATTTT
TRBV5-4	TRBJ2-7	.	.	CASSEVGGHEQYF	TGTGCCAGCAGCGAGGTGGGGGGCCACGAGCAGTACTTC
TRBV5-4	TRBJ2-1	.	.	CASSLVGQAGEEQFF	TGTGCCAGCAGCTTGGTAGGTCAGGCAGGCGAGGAGCAGTTCTTC
TRBV20-1	TRBJ2-2	many	.	CSARDTGRPGELFF	TGCAGTGCTAGAGATACAGGGAGGCCCGGGGAGCTGTTTTTT
TRBV9	TRBJ1-1	many	.	CASSVSFLNTEAFF	TGTGCCAGCAGCGTAAGTTTCCTGAACACTGAAGCTTTCTTT
TRBV9	TRBJ2-3	.	.	CASNFSDTQYF	TGTGCCAGCAACTTCTCAGATACGCAGTATTTT
TRBV6-6	TRBJ2-3	many	TRBD2	CASSRQRGWDTQYF	TGTGCCAGCAGCCGGCAGCGGGGTTGGGATACGCAGTATTTT
TRBV29-1	TRBJ2-3	many	.	CSVDGVGTDTQYF	TGCAGCGTTGATGGGGTTGGTACAGATACGCAGTATTTT
TRBV9	TRBJ1-2	many	.	CASSVGEGYGYTF	TGTGCCAGCAGCGTTGGTGAGGGGTATGGCTACACCTTC
TRBV9	TRBJ2-7	.	.	CASSVGGGPVDEQYF	TGTGCCAGCAGCGTAGGAGGAGGGCCGGTTGACGAGCAGTACTTC
TRBV10-3	TRBJ2-7	.	.	CAISGQTGVEVYEQYF	TGTGCCATCAGTGGGCAAACGGGAGTGGAAGTCTACGAGCAGTACTTC
TRBV20-1	TRBJ2-7	many	.	CSAPHGSVDVQYF	TGCAGTGCCCCCCACGGGTCGGTCGATGTTCAGTACTTC
TRBV5-1	TRBJ1-1	many	TRBD1	CASSLGTGRNTEAFF	TGCGCCAGCAGCTTGGGGACAGGGAGGAACACTGAAGCTTTCTTT
TRBV6-1	TRBJ1-5	.	.	CASSPWTRGNQPQHF	TGTGCCAGCAGTCCCTGGACTCGGGGCAATCAGCCCCAGCATTTT
TRBV5-1	TRBJ2-3	many	TRBD2	CASGLGTSGATDTQYF	TGCGCCAGCGGGCTGGGGACTAGCGGGGCCACAGATACGCAGTATTTT
TRBV5-6	TRBJ2-7	many	.	CASSWAGQWAYEQYF	TGTGCCAGCAGCTGGGCGGGACAGTGGGCCTACGAGCAGTACTTC
TRBV4-3	TRBJ1-1	many	TRBD1	CASRNGQGPNTEAFF	TGCGCCAGCAGAAACGGACAGGGCCCGAACACTGAAGCTTTCTTT
TRBV20-1	TRBJ2-3	few	.	CSARGGTQYF	TGCAGTGCCCGAGGGGGTACGCAGTATTTT
TRBV14	TRBJ2-3	many	TRBD2	CASSQDRAGARGTDTQYF	TGTGCCAGCAGCCAAGATCGAGCGGGGGCGCGAGGCACAGATACGCAGTATTTT
TRBV19	TRBJ2-7	many	.	CASRNAYGYEQYF	TGTGCCAGTAGAAATGCCTACGGGTACGAGCAGTACTTC
TRBV3-1	TRBJ2-1	many	TRBD1	CASSQEGTVSEQFF	TGTGCCAGCAGCCAAGAGGGGACAGTCAGTGAGCAGTTCTTC
TRBV25-1	TRBJ1-1	many	TRBD1	CASTGGTEAFF	TGTGCCAGCACAGGGGGAACTGAAGCTTTCTTT
TRBV30	TRBJ2-1	.	.	CAWSLGAGIEQFF	TGTGCCTGGAGCCTCGGGGCGGGGATTGAGCAGTTCTTC
TRBV4-3	TRBJ1-1	many	.	CASSQGLGGTEAFF	TGCGCCAGCAGCCAAGGTCTGGGGGGCACTGAAGCTTTCTTT
TRBV5-1	TRBJ2-7	many	TRBD1	CASSWGTGELSYEQYF	TGCGCCAGCAGCTGGGGTACAGGGGAGTTATCCTACGAGCAGTACTTC
TRBV6-5	TRBJ1-1	few	.	CASTDSVQGGNTEAFF	TGTGCCAGCACCGACTCGGTACAGGGAGGGAACACTGAAGCTTTCTTT
TRBV12-2	TRBJ2-6	.	.	CASRPRTSGRRGANVLTF	TGTGCAAGTCGCCCTAGGACTAGCGGGAGAAGGGGGGCCAACGTCCTGACTTTC
TRBV9	TRBJ2-5	.	.	CASSAPRGPRETQYF	TGTGCCAGCAGCGCCCCCCGGGGGCCCCGAGAGACCCAGTACTTC
TRBV7-2	TRBJ2-1	many	TRBD2	CASSLGLAGLKNEQFF	TGTGCCAGCAGCTTAGGACTAGCGGGACTAAAAAATGAGCAGTTCTTC
TRBV7-2	TRBJ2-3	.	TRBD2	CASSLLAGGTSTDTQYF	TGTGCCAGCAGCTTACTAGCGGGAGGGACTAGCACAGATACGCAGTATTTT
TRBV27	TRBJ2-1	.	TRBD2	CASSLISGNFYNEQFF	TGTGCCAGCAGTTTAATTAGCGGGAACTTTTACAATGAGCAGTTCTTC
TRBV10-3	TRBJ2-5	many	.	CAISESWAGDMKTQYF	TGTGCCATCAGTGAGTCGTGGGCAGGGGATATGAAGACCCAGTACTTC
TRBV4-1	TRBJ1-4	many	.	CASSQVPGASNEKLFF	TGCGCCAGCAGCCAAGTCCCAGGGGCCAGCAATGAAAAACTGTTTTTT
TRBV5-1	TRBJ2-3	.	.	CASSSSGTRPGTQYF	TGCGCCAGTAGCTCCTCCGGGACCCGCCCAGGTACGCAGTATTTT
TRBV7-6	TRBJ2-7	few	TRBD1	CASSPSLYQGADYEQYF	TGTGCCAGCAGCCCATCACTTTACCAGGGGGCAGACTACGAGCAGTACTTC
TRBV28	TRBJ2-2	many	.	CASSPQRVTGELFF	TGTGCCAGCAGCCCCCAGCGGGTCACCGGGGAGCTGTTTTTT
TRBV2	TRBJ2-7	.	.	CASSGWKGYEQYF	TGTGCCAGCAGTGGATGGAAGGGCTACGAGCAGTACTTC
TRBV7-2	TRBJ2-1	.	.	CASSWEGGHNEKFF	TGTGCCAGCAGCTGGGAGGGGGGACACAATGAGAAGTTCTTC
TRBV10-3	TRBJ2-1	.	.	CAISVGRTGGLNRLTNEQFF	TGTGCCATCAGTGTGGGGAGGACAGGCGGATTAAACAGACTCACTAATGAGCAGTTCTTC
TRBV12-3/TRBV12-4	TRBJ2-1	many	.	CASSTGGAYNEQFF	TGTGCCAGCAGTACTGGTGGAGCCTACAATGAGCAGTTCTTC
TRBV3-1	TRBJ2-7	.	.	CASSPGGLDGIYEQYF	TGTGCCAGCAGCCCAGGGGGGCTGGACGGAATCTACGAGCAGTACTTC
TRBV4-1	TRBJ1-2	many	TRBD1	CASSQVSGTANYGYTF	TGCGCCAGCAGCCAAGTTTCCGGGACAGCAAACTATGGCTACACCTTC
TRBV13	TRBJ2-7	.	TRBD1	CASSTRSGQATYEQYF	TGTGCCAGCAGCACGAGATCGGGACAGGCTACCTACGAGCAGTACTTC